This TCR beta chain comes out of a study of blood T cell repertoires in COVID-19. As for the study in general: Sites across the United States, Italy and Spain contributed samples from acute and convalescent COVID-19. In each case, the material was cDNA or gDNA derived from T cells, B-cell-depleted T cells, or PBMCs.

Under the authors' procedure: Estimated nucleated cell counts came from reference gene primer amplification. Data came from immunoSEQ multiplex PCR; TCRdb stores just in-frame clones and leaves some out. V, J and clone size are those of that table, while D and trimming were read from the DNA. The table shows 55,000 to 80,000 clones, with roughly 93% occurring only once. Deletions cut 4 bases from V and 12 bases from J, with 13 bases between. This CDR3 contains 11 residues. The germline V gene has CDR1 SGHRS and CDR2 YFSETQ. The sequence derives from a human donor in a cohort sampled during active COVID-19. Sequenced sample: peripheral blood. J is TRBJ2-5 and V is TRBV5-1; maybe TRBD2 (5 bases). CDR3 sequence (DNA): TGCGCCAGCAGCGACGGACTCCTAAAGTACTTC. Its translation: CASSDGLLKYF.